This TCR beta chain was identified during a study of blood T cell repertoires in COVID-19. Study context: Specimens from acute and convalescent COVID-19 originated in the United States, Italy and Spain. PBMCs, B-cell-depleted T cells, or T cells provided the cDNA or gDNA that made up the material.

The germline V and J ends were trimmed by 0 bases and 6 bases, with 15 bases remaining between them. The germline V gene has CDR1 LNHNV and CDR2 YYDKDF (reference sequence). The CDR3 consists of 15 residues. This clone was seen just once. Seattle's enrolled individuals joined amid active infection and were then monitored longitudinally. In the source study's methods: Using reference gene primer amplification, nucleated cell counts were estimated. The protocol was immunoSEQ multiplex PCR, while the TCRdb copy is restricted to in-frame clones and leaves out a portion. V and J calls and clone size follow that table, whereas D and trimming were derived from the DNA. The table has some 80,000 clones, about 73% seen once.

The sequenced material came from peripheral blood. J is TRBJ2-7 and V is TRBV15; D may be TRBD1 (5 bases). The source of this sequence is a man in his 60s with COVID-19, enrolled during active disease. CDR3 DNA sequence: TGTGCCACCAGCAGAGATTACGGCCAGGGCGGCGAGCAGTACTTC. Translating it yields CATSRDYGQGGEQYF.